This entry describes one T cell receptor (beta chain). CDR1 and CDR2 (germline): SGHKS, YYEKEE (reference sequence). This CDR3 is 15 amino acids long. V lost 4 bases, J lost 1 base, and 7 bases stayed unmatched. The data stem from a study of blood T cell repertoires in COVID-19. Study-wide background: Samples taken during acute and convalescent COVID-19 were collected in the United States, Italy and Spain. PBMCs, B-cell-depleted T cells, or T cells provided the cDNA or gDNA that made up the material.

TCRdb's copy holds only in-frame clones and misses some; the assay was immunoSEQ multiplex PCR. Of approximately 85,000 clones listed, more than 70% are singletons. This sequence joins TRBV5-5 and TRBJ1-2; 7 bases map to TRBD1. The sequencing sample was made of peripheral blood. This clonotype originated in an elderly woman in a cohort sampled during active or convalescent COVID-19. The CDR3: CASSAVRQGNYGYTF. Written as DNA, the CDR3 is TGTGCCAGCAGCGCAGTTCGACAGGGTAACTATGGCTACACCTTC.